Listed below are T cell receptor beta chains from one sample, sequenced in a study of T cell changes during pregnancy in multiple sclerosis. Clones were sequenced by immunoSEQ multiplex PCR, and TCRdb holds only the in-frame ones, with some missing. Here the sample spans about 70,000 clones, more than 90% being singletons. Specimen: peripheral blood, collected in the second trimester of pregnancy. The origin of the receptors is a female donor in good health, enrolled as a control in a pregnancy study. CDR3s include the opening cysteine and the closing phenylalanine or tryptophan. The order of the fields is D gene, J gene, V gene, clone size, CDR3 length, CDR3 protein, CDR3 DNA. D genes are given only for firm matches. Clone size is given for some rows only: seen once, a few or many times, or a class if the clone is expanded.

d_call: TRBD1
j_call: TRBJ1-1
v_call: TRBV11-1
clone_size: -
cdr3_length: 13
cdr3_aa: CASSRDRNTEAFF
cdr3_nt: TGTGCCAGCAGCCGGGACAGGAACACTGAAGCTTTCTTT

d_call: -
j_call: TRBJ1-2
v_call: TRBV2
clone_size: -
cdr3_length: 14
cdr3_aa: CASRRLIGGHGYTF
cdr3_nt: TGTGCCAGCAGGAGGTTGATCGGGGGACATGGCTACACCTTC

d_call: TRBD2
j_call: TRBJ2-7
v_call: TRBV7-2
clone_size: -
cdr3_length: 16
cdr3_aa: CASSPPTSGGSYEQYF
cdr3_nt: TGTGCCAGCAGCCCCCCGACTAGCGGGGGGTCCTACGAGCAGTACTTC

d_call: TRBD1
j_call: TRBJ2-7
v_call: TRBV7-3
clone_size: -
cdr3_length: 13
cdr3_aa: CASSLQGAYEQYF
cdr3_nt: TGTGCCAGCAGCCTCCAGGGGGCCTACGAGCAGTACTTC

d_call: -
j_call: TRBJ2-2
v_call: TRBV7-2
clone_size: -
cdr3_length: 11
cdr3_aa: CASRALRELFF
cdr3_nt: TGTGCCAGCAGAGCTCTTAGGGAGCTGTTTTTT

d_call: -
j_call: TRBJ1-1
v_call: TRBV9
clone_size: -
cdr3_length: 14
cdr3_aa: CASSVAQVNTEAFF
cdr3_nt: TGTGCCAGCAGCGTAGCACAGGTGAACACTGAAGCTTTCTTT

d_call: TRBD2
j_call: TRBJ2-1
v_call: TRBV14
clone_size: -
cdr3_length: 20
cdr3_aa: CASSQDQGGLAGGPYNEQFF
cdr3_nt: TGTGCCAGCAGCCAAGATCAAGGGGGACTAGCGGGGGGGCCCTACAATGAGCAGTTCTTC

d_call: -
j_call: TRBJ2-7
v_call: TRBV28
clone_size: once
cdr3_length: 16
cdr3_aa: CASSLSLGEAGYEQYF
cdr3_nt: TGTGCCAGCAGTTTAAGCCTCGGCGAGGCGGGCTACGAGCAGTACTTC

d_call: -
j_call: TRBJ2-7
v_call: TRBV7-6
clone_size: -
cdr3_length: 13
cdr3_aa: CASSRNQGNEQYF
cdr3_nt: TGTGCCAGCAGTCGAAATCAGGGAAACGAGCAGTACTTC

d_call: TRBD1
j_call: TRBJ1-1
v_call: TRBV5-6
clone_size: -
cdr3_length: 13
cdr3_aa: CASSRTGRIKAFF
cdr3_nt: TGTGCCAGCAGTAGGACAGGGCGAATAAAAGCTTTCTTT

d_call: -
j_call: TRBJ2-3
v_call: TRBV6-5
clone_size: -
cdr3_length: 14
cdr3_aa: CATQIEGATDTQYF
cdr3_nt: TGTGCCACGCAAATTGAGGGAGCCACAGATACGCAGTATTTT

d_call: -
j_call: TRBJ1-1
v_call: TRBV27
clone_size: -
cdr3_length: 11
cdr3_aa: CASGPGTEAFF
cdr3_nt: TGTGCCAGCGGGCCCGGCACTGAAGCTTTCTTT

d_call: TRBD2
j_call: TRBJ2-5
v_call: TRBV6-5
clone_size: -
cdr3_length: 15
cdr3_aa: CASSYSISGGETQYF
cdr3_nt: TGTGCCAGCAGTTACTCGATTAGCGGGGGAGAGACCCAGTACTTC

d_call: -
j_call: TRBJ1-4
v_call: TRBV7-6
clone_size: once
cdr3_length: 15
cdr3_aa: CASSLVWGPNEKLFF
cdr3_nt: TGTGCCAGCAGCTTAGTGTGGGGGCCGAATGAAAAACTGTTTTTT

d_call: -
j_call: TRBJ1-2
v_call: TRBV20-1
clone_size: -
cdr3_length: 11
cdr3_aa: CSASIAYGYTF
cdr3_nt: TGCAGTGCTTCAATAGCCTATGGCTACACCTTC

d_call: TRBD1
j_call: TRBJ1-6
v_call: TRBV7-9
clone_size: few
cdr3_length: 16
cdr3_aa: CASSFDDRGYNSPLHF
cdr3_nt: TGTGCCAGCAGCTTCGACGACAGGGGCTATAATTCACCCCTCCACTTT

d_call: -
j_call: TRBJ2-5
v_call: TRBV5-6
clone_size: -
cdr3_length: 14
cdr3_aa: CASSLAGVTETQYF
cdr3_nt: TGTGCCAGCAGCTTGGCGGGGGTGACGGAGACCCAGTACTTC

d_call: -
j_call: TRBJ1-4
v_call: TRBV2
clone_size: -
cdr3_length: 13
cdr3_aa: CASSIRTAEKLFF
cdr3_nt: TGTGCCAGCAGTATACGGACAGCTGAAAAACTGTTTTTT

d_call: TRBD1
j_call: TRBJ1-6
v_call: TRBV5-1
clone_size: -
cdr3_length: 16
cdr3_aa: CASSYSGTENNSPLHF
cdr3_nt: TGCGCCAGCAGCTATTCCGGGACAGAAAATAATTCACCCCTCCACTTT

d_call: -
j_call: TRBJ2-2
v_call: TRBV7-6
clone_size: -
cdr3_length: 13
cdr3_aa: CASRIEHTGELFF
cdr3_nt: TGTGCCAGCAGAATAGAGCACACCGGGGAGCTGTTTTTT

d_call: TRBD1
j_call: TRBJ2-7
v_call: TRBV6-1
clone_size: -
cdr3_length: 14
cdr3_aa: CASSEGQGGYEQYF
cdr3_nt: TGTGCCAGCAGTGAAGGACAGGGTGGCTACGAGCAGTACTTC

d_call: -
j_call: TRBJ1-4
v_call: TRBV5-1
clone_size: -
cdr3_length: 13
cdr3_aa: CASSLRGGEKLFF
cdr3_nt: TGCGCCAGCAGCTTACGGGGGGGCGAAAAACTGTTTTTT

d_call: -
j_call: TRBJ2-3
v_call: TRBV11-3
clone_size: -
cdr3_length: 18
cdr3_aa: CASSFYRPEGHSTDTQYF
cdr3_nt: TGTGCCAGCAGCTTTTACCGTCCTGAGGGTCATAGCACAGATACGCAGTATTTT

d_call: -
j_call: TRBJ1-1
v_call: TRBV7-9
clone_size: -
cdr3_length: 14
cdr3_aa: CASSLGGQPKKGFF
cdr3_nt: TGTGCCAGCAGCTTAGGGGGCCAGCCGAAGAAAGGTTTCTTT

d_call: TRBD2
j_call: TRBJ2-5
v_call: TRBV15
clone_size: -
cdr3_length: 17
cdr3_aa: CATSRKRDSAGQETQYF
cdr3_nt: TGTGCCACCAGCAGAAAGAGGGACTCAGCGGGGCAAGAGACCCAGTACTTC

d_call: -
j_call: TRBJ1-6
v_call: TRBV25-1
clone_size: -
cdr3_length: 15
cdr3_aa: CASSVDSSYNSPLHF
cdr3_nt: TGTGCCAGCAGTGTAGACAGCTCCTATAATTCACCCCTCCACTTT

d_call: -
j_call: TRBJ1-1
v_call: TRBV5-5
clone_size: -
cdr3_length: 17
cdr3_aa: CASSLGGGRWVDTEAFF
cdr3_nt: TGTGCCAGCAGCTTGGGGGGAGGAAGGTGGGTGGACACTGAAGCTTTCTTT

d_call: -
j_call: TRBJ1-2
v_call: TRBV6-5
clone_size: -
cdr3_length: 13
cdr3_aa: CASSYGAAGSYTF
cdr3_nt: TGTGCCAGCAGTTACGGGGCAGCTGGAAGTTACACCTTC

d_call: -
j_call: TRBJ1-1
v_call: TRBV19
clone_size: -
cdr3_length: 15
cdr3_aa: CASSIATGLISEAFF
cdr3_nt: TGTGCCAGTAGTATAGCAACAGGGTTGATCTCTGAAGCTTTCTTT

d_call: TRBD1
j_call: TRBJ2-3
v_call: TRBV5-1
clone_size: -
cdr3_length: 16
cdr3_aa: CASSQRAGGASDTQYF
cdr3_nt: TGCGCCAGCAGCCAGAGGGCAGGGGGCGCCTCAGATACGCAGTATTTT

d_call: -
j_call: TRBJ2-2
v_call: TRBV11-3
clone_size: -
cdr3_length: 15
cdr3_aa: CASSLGGVGTGELFF
cdr3_nt: TGTGCCAGCAGCTTGGGGGGTGTCGGCACCGGGGAGCTGTTTTTT

d_call: -
j_call: TRBJ2-7
v_call: TRBV9
clone_size: -
cdr3_length: 14
cdr3_aa: CASSPGRPDYEQYF
cdr3_nt: TGTGCCAGCAGCCCCGGGAGACCCGACTACGAGCAGTACTTC

d_call: TRBD1
j_call: TRBJ2-2
v_call: TRBV7-2
clone_size: -
cdr3_length: 15
cdr3_aa: CAINRGTGVAGELFF
cdr3_nt: TGTGCCATCAACCGGGGGACAGGGGTCGCCGGGGAGCTGTTTTTT

d_call: -
j_call: TRBJ2-1
v_call: TRBV4-1
clone_size: -
cdr3_length: 13
cdr3_aa: CASSQVSLREQFF
cdr3_nt: TGCGCCAGCAGCCAAGTTTCACTCCGTGAGCAGTTCTTC

d_call: TRBD1
j_call: TRBJ1-2
v_call: TRBV5-4
clone_size: -
cdr3_length: 15
cdr3_aa: CASSLGDRASYGYTF
cdr3_nt: TGTGCCAGCAGCTTGGGGGACAGGGCCTCCTATGGCTACACCTTC

d_call: TRBD2
j_call: TRBJ2-1
v_call: TRBV4-3
clone_size: -
cdr3_length: 15
cdr3_aa: CASSTRGGAYNEQFF
cdr3_nt: TGCGCCAGCAGCACCCGCGGGGGGGCTTACAATGAGCAGTTCTTC

d_call: TRBD1
j_call: TRBJ1-2
v_call: TRBV7-9
clone_size: -
cdr3_length: 15
cdr3_aa: CASSSWDRGDYGYTF
cdr3_nt: TGTGCCAGCAGCTCCTGGGACAGGGGGGACTATGGCTACACCTTC

d_call: TRBD2
j_call: TRBJ2-3
v_call: TRBV5-1
clone_size: -
cdr3_length: 15
cdr3_aa: CASSLSGGVKDTQYF
cdr3_nt: TGCGCCAGCAGCTTGAGCGGGGGGGTGAAAGATACGCAGTATTTT

d_call: -
j_call: TRBJ1-2
v_call: TRBV19
clone_size: -
cdr3_length: 15
cdr3_aa: CASSLRDTTNYGYTF
cdr3_nt: TGTGCCAGTTCACTCCGGGACACGACTAACTATGGCTACACCTTC

d_call: TRBD2
j_call: TRBJ2-7
v_call: TRBV5-1
clone_size: -
cdr3_length: 16
cdr3_aa: CASSLVPGTSVGEQYF
cdr3_nt: TGCGCCAGCAGCTTGGTCCCCGGGACTAGCGTTGGAGAGCAGTACTTC

d_call: TRBD1
j_call: TRBJ1-2
v_call: TRBV27
clone_size: -
cdr3_length: 15
cdr3_aa: CASSTSTGGPGGYTF
cdr3_nt: TGTGCCAGCAGTACCAGTACAGGGGGGCCGGGAGGCTACACCTTC

d_call: TRBD1
j_call: TRBJ2-7
v_call: TRBV28
clone_size: -
cdr3_length: 16
cdr3_aa: CASSSTRQGPSYEQYF
cdr3_nt: TGTGCCAGCAGTTCCACTAGACAGGGGCCCTCCTACGAGCAGTACTTC

d_call: -
j_call: TRBJ2-7
v_call: TRBV7-9
clone_size: -
cdr3_length: 15
cdr3_aa: CASSSESWAPYEQYF
cdr3_nt: TGTGCCAGCAGCTCTGAGTCGTGGGCCCCCTACGAGCAGTACTTC

d_call: TRBD1
j_call: TRBJ2-3
v_call: TRBV7-9
clone_size: -
cdr3_length: 15
cdr3_aa: CASSSLDRGPDTQYF
cdr3_nt: TGTGCCAGCAGCTCATTGGACAGGGGACCAGATACGCAGTATTTT

d_call: -
j_call: TRBJ1-1
v_call: TRBV4-1
clone_size: -
cdr3_length: 16
cdr3_aa: CASSQRIELVNTEAFF
cdr3_nt: TGCGCCAGCAGCCAACGAATAGAGTTGGTGAACACTGAAGCTTTCTTT

d_call: TRBD1
j_call: TRBJ2-2
v_call: TRBV6-5
clone_size: -
cdr3_length: 15
cdr3_aa: CASSYRQGDTGELFF
cdr3_nt: TGTGCCAGCAGTTACCGACAGGGTGACACCGGGGAGCTGTTTTTT

d_call: TRBD2
j_call: TRBJ2-3
v_call: TRBV7-2
clone_size: -
cdr3_length: 16
cdr3_aa: CASSLALAGGTDTQYF
cdr3_nt: TGTGCCAGCAGCTTAGCGCTGGCGGGGGGCACAGATACGCAGTATTTT

d_call: TRBD1
j_call: TRBJ1-5
v_call: TRBV12-5
clone_size: -
cdr3_length: 16
cdr3_aa: CASGIRDRGSNQPQHF
cdr3_nt: TGTGCTAGTGGAATTAGGGACAGGGGAAGCAATCAGCCCCAGCATTTT

d_call: -
j_call: TRBJ1-1
v_call: TRBV4-1
clone_size: -
cdr3_length: 16
cdr3_aa: CASSQERWGRGTEAFF
cdr3_nt: TGCGCCAGCAGCCAAGAGAGGTGGGGCAGGGGCACTGAAGCTTTCTTT

d_call: -
j_call: TRBJ1-1
v_call: TRBV28
clone_size: -
cdr3_length: 17
cdr3_aa: CASGYTGTGQSATEAFF
cdr3_nt: TGTGCCAGCGGATATACTGGAACGGGACAATCGGCCACTGAAGCTTTCTTT

d_call: -
j_call: TRBJ1-4
v_call: TRBV7-9
clone_size: -
cdr3_length: 15
cdr3_aa: CASSKTGTTNEKLFF
cdr3_nt: TGTGCCAGCAGCAAGACGGGGACAACTAATGAAAAACTGTTTTTT